This entry lists 30 T cell receptor beta chains sequenced from one sample in a study of blood T cell repertoires in COVID-19. TCRdb's table, derived via immunoSEQ multiplex PCR, lists solely in-frame clones and lacks some. In the table there are about 68,000 clones, 65% to 90% of which are singletons. Sample: peripheral blood. These receptor sequences come from a woman between 55 and 75 years old with acute or convalescent COVID-19.

The genes are TRBV10-3 and TRBJ1-2; the D gene is possibly TRBD1 (6 bases). With 6 bases removed from V and 4 bases from J, the gap between germline ends came to 27 bases. The CDR3 covers 18 residues. From germline, CDR1 is ENHRY and CDR2 SYGVKD. As DNA, the CDR3 is TGTGCCATCAGCACGCAGGGGACGCGGATGGGGGCCTCCTATGGCTACACCTTC. This codes for CAISTQGTRMGASYGYTF.

The chain uses TRBV6-5 and TRBJ1-6; D ambiguous. Trimming removed 2 bases at V and 8 bases at J, with 7 bases between. This CDR3 is built from 13 residues. CDR1 MNHEY and CDR2 SVGAGI come from the germline V gene. CDR3 DNA: TGTGCCAGCAGTTACAGCCGCCATTCACCCCTCCACTTT. It specifies CASSYSRHSPLHF.

This clone was seen just once. The chain has TRBV6-5 and TRBJ1-2; 7 bases map to TRBD1. The length of the CDR3 is 14 residues. Germline CDR1 is MNHEY and CDR2 is SVGAGI. The V and J ends lost 10 bases and 5 bases, in that order; junction bases with no gene match: 13. The CDR3 sequence: CATQDKGAFYGYTF. CDR3 in DNA: TGTGCCACCCAGGATAAGGGGGCTTTTTATGGCTACACCTTC.

In this sample, this clone turned up a few times. This chain joins TRBV15 and TRBJ1-3, with 9 positions matching TRBD1. Germline lookup yields CDR1 LNHNV and CDR2 YYDKDF (reference sequence). V was pared by 3 bases and J by 2 bases, with 8 bases of the junction left unmatched. The CDR3 is 17 amino acids. Here the CDR3 reads CATSSGQGTNPGNTIYF. The CDR3, as DNA: TGTGCCACCAGCAGCGGACAGGGGACAAATCCTGGAAACACCATATATTTT.

The chain uses TRBV7-6 and TRBJ1-2, with TRBD1 as a possible D gene (5 bases). The V end lost 3 bases, the J end lost 7 bases, and 15 bases lay between the germline ends. Germline values: CDR1 SGHVS, CDR2 FNYEAQ. The CDR3 consists of 14 residues. The CDR3: CASSLGSQGGGYTF. The CDR3 nucleotides are TGTGCCAGCAGCTTGGGCAGCCAGGGTGGTGGCTACACCTTC. Full variable domain (remainder filled in from reference TRBV7-6 and TRBJ1-2): GAGVSQSPRYKVTKRGQDVALRCDPISGHVSLYWYRQALGQGPEFLTYFNYEAQQDKSGLPNDRFSAERPEGSISTLTIQRTEQRDSAMYRCASSLGSQGGGYTFGSGTRLTVV.

CDR3 in DNA: TGTGCCAGCGGGCCGCATAGCAATCAGCCCCAGCATTTT. Amino acids: CASGPHSNQPQHF. The J gene is TRBJ1-5, the V gene TRBV12-3 or TRBV12-4, with unresolved D. Deletions cut 8 bases from V and 0 bases from J, with 8 bases between. This CDR3 has 13 residues.

The count of this clone is one. The rearrangement joins TRBV9 to TRBJ1-2; 10 nucleotides match TRBD1. There are 14 residues in the CDR3. Germline loops: CDR1 SGDLS, CDR2 YYNGEE. V trimming: 5 bases; J trimming: 6 bases; junction bases outside the gene matches: 7. The CDR3 spells CASSSSGTGDGYTF. Written as DNA, the CDR3 is TGTGCCAGCAGTTCCTCCGGGACAGGGGATGGCTACACCTTC.

This chain uses TRBV19 with TRBJ1-5; TRBD1 matches 8 bases. Germline V gives CDR1 LNHDA, CDR2 SQIVND (reference sequence). The V segment lost 6 bases and the J segment 1 base; nucleotides outside the gene matches: 8. There are 16 residues in the CDR3. The DNA of the CDR3 is TGTGCCAGTAGCCGCCTAGACAGGGGCAGCAATCAGCCCCAGCATTTT. As protein: CASSRLDRGSNQPQHF.

The rearrangement links TRBV18 to TRBJ2-5, with 9 bases fitting TRBD1. The CDR3 runs to 11 residues. Germline V lookup: CDR1 KGHSH, CDR2 LQKENI. Trimming at V came to 2 bases and at J to 11 bases, leaving 0 bases not matched to a gene. The CDR3 protein is CASSPDRGQYF. CDR3 nucleotide sequence: TGTGCCAGCTCACCAGACAGGGGGCAGTACTTC. Full variable domain (remainder filled in from reference TRBV18 and TRBJ2-5): NAGVMQNPRHLVRRRGQEARLRCSPMKGHSHVYWYRQLPEEGLKFMVYLQKENIIDESGMPKERFSAEFPKEGPSILRIQQVVRGDSAAYFCASSPDRGQYFGPGTRLLVL.

The chain joins TRBV27 to TRBJ1-4, with 11 bases lining up with TRBD1. The V segment lost 6 bases and the J segment 7 bases; nucleotides outside the gene matches: 10. Germline V CDR1 and CDR2: MNHEY, SMNVEV (reference sequence). The CDR3 is 16 residues long. The CDR3 DNA sequence: TGTGCCAGCAGCCCTCGCCGGGACAGGGGGGTTGAAAAACTGTTTTTT. As protein: CASSPRRDRGVEKLFF.

The rearrangement joins TRBV27 to TRBJ1-6; D gene uncertain. V lost 6 bases to trimming and J lost 13 bases, with 22 bases between them. The CDR3 consists of 15 residues. CDR1 MNHEY and CDR2 SMNVEV come from the germline V gene (reference sequence). CDR3 coding DNA: TGTGCCAGCAGCAAAGCGGCTCACGTCTTGAGCCCCCTCCACTTT. Its translation: CASSKAAHVLSPLHF.

This chain links TRBV7-9 with TRBJ2-4, with TRBD1 identical over 11 bases. The length of the CDR3 is 15 residues. J lost 4 bases, V lost 5 bases, and 4 bases had no gene match. Per the germline V gene, CDR1 is SEHNR and CDR2 is FQNEAQ (reference sequence). The CDR3 nucleotides read TGTGCCAGCAGCCCCGGGACAGGGGGTAAAAACATTCAGTACTTC. This gives the protein CASSPGTGGKNIQYF.

The gene calls are TRBV19 and TRBJ2-2; 8 nucleotides agree with TRBD2. V was pared by 4 bases and J by 3 bases, with 13 bases of the junction left unmatched. The CDR3 is 18 residues long. Germline V gene lookup returns CDR1 LNHDA and CDR2 SQIVND (reference sequence). This chain's CDR3 is CASSTRRAGGRDTGELFF. The CDR3 DNA follows: TGTGCCAGTAGTACCCGTCGGGCGGGGGGACGGGACACCGGGGAGCTGTTTTTT.

The chain uses TRBV6-6 and TRBJ2-4; TRBD1 is a possible D gene (5 bases). CDR1 MNHNY and CDR2 SVGAGI come from the germline V gene (reference sequence). The CDR3 spans 15 residues. The V gene lost 0 bases and the J gene lost 4 bases, with 10 bases spanning the gap. CDR3 in amino acids: CASSYSEGVKNIQYF. CDR3 DNA: TGTGCCAGCAGTTACTCGGAAGGGGTAAAAAACATTCAGTACTTC.

The chain uses TRBV15 and TRBJ1-1; 8 positions match TRBD1. The CDR3 loop spans 17 amino acids. CDR1 LNHNV and CDR2 YYDKDF come from the germline V gene (reference sequence). Germline trimming cut 5 bases from V and 5 bases from J; bases unmatched to any gene: 16. This CDR3 reads CATSGKNTGTGGTEAFF. CDR3 in DNA: TGTGCCACCAGCGGAAAGAACACCGGGACAGGAGGTACTGAAGCTTTCTTT.

This rearrangement joins TRBV19 to TRBJ1-1; D possibly corresponds to TRBD1 (5 bases). The CDR3 length is 18 residues. V lost 6 bases and J lost 2, with 25 bases in between. Looked up from germline, CDR1 is LNHDA and CDR2 is SQIVND (reference sequence). As DNA, the CDR3 is TGTGCCAGTAGGATTCTCCCGGGACTCCAAAGTCAAAACACTGAAGCTTTCTTT. Residues: CASRILPGLQSQNTEAFF.

The J gene is TRBJ2-1, the V gene TRBV27, with D perhaps TRBD2 (6 bases). Deletions cut 3 bases from V and 7 bases from J, with 19 bases between. The CDR3 totals 16 residues. CDR1 and CDR2 (germline): MNHEY, SMNVEV (reference sequence). The CDR3 here is CASSFGREYTKNEQFF. CDR3 DNA sequence: TGTGCCAGCAGTTTCGGGCGGGAATACACTAAAAATGAGCAGTTCTTC.

This chain connects TRBV16 to TRBJ2-5; TRBD2 matches at 9 bases. Germline CDR1 and CDR2: KGHSY and FQNENV. The CDR3 covers 16 residues. V was clipped by 6 bases and J by 5 bases; unmatched bases: 13. The CDR3 here is CASSPSGTRRGETQYF. The CDR3 region has the DNA TGTGCCAGCAGTCCTAGCGGGACCCGCCGCGGCGAGACCCAGTACTTC.

This rearrangement joins TRBV27 to TRBJ2-5, with D tentatively TRBD2 (5 bases). Germline loops: CDR1 MNHEY, CDR2 SMNVEV (reference sequence). Trimming left V 5 bases short and J 1 base short, with 11 bases between. There are 14 residues in the CDR3. The CDR3: CASSTQRSQETQYF. The CDR3 DNA sequence: TGTGCCAGCAGTACCCAGCGGTCCCAAGAGACCCAGTACTTC.

The rearrangement joins TRBV28 to TRBJ1-4, with 7 nucleotides matching TRBD1. Per germline, CDR1 MDHEN and CDR2 SYDVKM. This CDR3 has 15 residues. The V gene end was trimmed by 5 bases and the J gene end by 8 bases; junction bases not matched to a gene: 11. The CDR3, as DNA: TGTGCCAGCAGTGTCCATGGACAGGTCCGAGAAAAACTGTTTTTT. It translates to CASSVHGQVREKLFF.

V is TRBV5-8 and J is TRBJ1-5; D perhaps matches TRBD1 (6 bases). The CDR3 totals 15 residues. Germline CDR1 and CDR2: SGHTS and YDEGEE. V was pared by 3 bases and J by 0 bases, with 10 bases between. CDR3 DNA sequence: TGTGCCAGCAGCTGGGGAGGGGGTAGCAATCAGCCCCAGCATTTT. It encodes CASSWGGGSNQPQHF.

The chain recombines TRBV24-1 with TRBJ2-5; D might be TRBD1 (6 bases). Per germline, CDR1 KGHDR and CDR2 SFDVKD. Trimming removed 2 bases at V and 3 bases at J, with 21 bases between. The CDR3 sequence is 18 residues long. The CDR3 sequence is CATSDSKKRQVRKETQYF. In DNA, the CDR3 is TGTGCCACCAGTGATTCTAAGAAAAGACAGGTACGAAAAGAGACCCAGTACTTC.

V is TRBV19 and J is TRBJ1-5; 7 nucleotides agree with TRBD1. The CDR3 sequence is 21 residues long. V lost 11 bases and J lost 0; bases outside the gene matches: 28. Germline V gene sequence: CDR1 LNHDA, CDR2 SQIVND (reference sequence). CDR3 region: CASKGAQGGVAWSVSNQPQHF. In DNA form, the CDR3 reads TGTGCCTCAAAAGGGGCCCAGGGGGGCGTCGCATGGTCGGTTAGCAATCAGCCCCAGCATTTT.

This clone was seen just once. The chain carries TRBV18 and TRBJ2-5; 9 bases match TRBD2. CDR1 KGHSH and CDR2 LQKENI come from the germline V gene. The CDR3 contains 16 residues. V was clipped by 5 bases and J by 1 base; unmatched bases: 8. CDR3 in amino acids: CASSTTSGGRQETQYF. DNA for the CDR3: TGTGCCAGCTCAACTACAAGCGGGGGGCGCCAAGAGACCCAGTACTTC.

The V gene is TRBV10-3, the J gene TRBJ2-7; 8 nucleotides match TRBD1. CDR1 and CDR2 from the germline V gene are ENHRY and SYGVKD. The CDR3 length is 13 residues. V dropped 5 bases and J dropped 4; count of bases not matched to a gene: 4. This CDR3 is CAISRDRNYEQYF. DNA of the CDR3: TGTGCCATCAGTCGGGACAGGAATTACGAGCAGTACTTC.

The chain recombines TRBV18 with TRBJ1-5; D is perhaps TRBD1 (5 bases). Trimming took off 4 bases at V and 2 bases at J, with 15 bases between the two ends. CDR3 length equals 16 residues. Germline assignment: CDR1 KGHSH and CDR2 LQKENI. The CDR3 region is CASSLTSQGRNQPQHF. DNA of the CDR3: TGTGCCAGCTCACTAACATCCCAGGGTCGCAATCAGCCCCAGCATTTT.

The V and J genes are TRBV2 and TRBJ1-1, with a possible D match to TRBD1 (6 bases). Trimming shortened V by 1 base and J by 4 bases, and 13 bases separated the two germline ends. The CDR3 consists of 15 residues. In germline, CDR1 is SNHLY, CDR2 FYNNEI. The CDR3 DNA sequence: TGTGCCAGCAGTGAAGACAGGGTTGGGGGCACTGAAGCTTTCTTT. This gives the protein CASSEDRVGGTEAFF.

V and J are TRBV28 and TRBJ1-1; D is unresolved. This CDR3 contains 14 residues. Germline V gene lookup returns CDR1 MDHEN and CDR2 SYDVKM. Trimming removed 6 bases from V and 6 bases from J, with 17 bases in between. CDR3 region: CASSATRQTAEAFF. The CDR3 region has the DNA TGTGCCAGCAGCGCCACACGACAAACGGCTGAAGCTTTCTTT.

V gene TRBV19 combines with J gene TRBJ2-1, with TRBD2 identical over 12 bases. This CDR3 region has 15 residues. From germline, CDR1 is LNHDA and CDR2 SQIVND (reference sequence). V dropped 3 bases and J dropped 8; count of bases not matched to a gene: 5. This chain's CDR3 is CASSMLTSGSHEQFF. CDR3 sequence (DNA): TGTGCCAGTAGTATGTTGACTAGCGGGAGCCATGAGCAGTTCTTC.

The genes are TRBV5-1 and TRBJ2-5; 10 positions agree with TRBD2. CDR3 length: 18 residues. Germline V gene data show CDR1 as SGHRS and CDR2 as YFSETQ. V lost 2 bases and J lost 4; bases outside the gene matches: 14. The CDR3 sequence is CASSFTILAGASLETQYF. The CDR3 bases are TGCGCCAGCAGCTTTACAATCCTAGCGGGGGCCTCCCTAGAGACCCAGTACTTC.